What follows describes a single T cell receptor (beta chain). The target antigen is unknown. This specimen belongs to a study of CD8+ T cells in alopecia areata. Study at large: Oral tofacitinib (5 to 10 mg twice daily) was administered to treated patients. Study-wide results and limits: It was less clear whether patients shared TCRs than it was in mice, possibly because of HLA. Scalp samples also yield sequences from resident alphabeta T cells of normal skin.

CDR1 PRHDT and CDR2 FYEKMQ come from the germline V gene (reference sequence). With 3 bases removed from V and 2 bases from J, the gap between germline ends came to 11 bases. CDR3 size: 14 residues. RNA extraction and reverse transcription yielded cDNA as sequencing template. Clones were read by immunoSEQ multiplex PCR, and TCRdb kept only the in-frame ones, dropping some. The sample consists of about 70,000 clones, about half of them appearing once. From alopecia areata patients, lesional scalp punch biopsies and peripheral blood were collected. Sequenced material: CD8+ T cells sorted from blood, taken at week 0. The chain employs TRBV13 and TRBJ2-7; the D is unclear. The origin of this receptor is a human donor with alopecia areata. The CDR3 DNA reads TGTGCCAGCAGCTTCCGCCGGGCCCCCTACGAGCAGTACTTC. This encodes CASSFRRAPYEQYF.